This T cell receptor beta chain comes out of a study of identifying expanded T cells in peripheral blood. Findings and caveats of the study: Technical replicates showed approximately 1.2 changed clones; two weeks about 16; four weeks 19.

TCRdb's table, derived via immunoSEQ multiplex PCR, lists solely in-frame clones and lacks some. There are roughly 75,000 clones in the sample; about nine tenths occur only once, and 3.3% lies in the top ten. The CDR3 consists of 13 residues. Trimming stripped 3 bases from V and 2 bases from J, with 8 bases between. The germline gives CDR1 SGHTA, CDR2 FQGNSA. This clone is a singleton in its sample. Its antigen is unknown. The sequencing input was blood. This receptor was taken from a person between 18 and 75 years old in good health. This chain links TRBV7-2 with TRBJ2-7, with D possibly being TRBD1 (5 bases). This CDR3 is CASSFRTTYEQYF. In nucleotides, the CDR3 is TGTGCCAGCAGCTTCAGGACAACCTACGAGCAGTACTTC.